The clone carrying this TCR beta chain was seen a single time. CDR1 and CDR2 from the germline V gene are SGHNT and YYREEE (reference sequence). Trimming took off 7 bases at V and 0 bases at J, with 14 bases between the two ends. This CDR3 spans 15 amino acids. The data belong to a study of blood T cell repertoires in COVID-19. In the authors' methods: Using reference gene primer amplification, nucleated cell counts were estimated. Method: immunoSEQ multiplex PCR; TCRdb's copy keeps in-frame clones and lacks some. The DNA gave D and trimming, while V, J and clone size come from that table. The sample holds 75,000 to 80,000 clones, approximately 90% seen once.

This receptor was taken from a human donor in a cohort sampled during active COVID-19. The V call is TRBV5-4, the J call TRBJ2-1; possible D gene TRBD2, 6 bases. What was sequenced was peripheral blood. For the CDR3, the DNA is TGTGCCAGCGGCGAGCGGGTAAGCTCCTACAATGAGCAGTTCTTC. It encodes CASGERVSSYNEQFF.